The entry below gives a single TCR beta chain sequence along with its context. The antigen remains undetermined. Nominally healthy donors provided the samples, though records likely missed some immune exposures. The PCR made use of 60 Vbeta and 13 Jbeta primers. Profiled with immunoSEQ multiplex PCR; TCRdb holds only in-frame clones, not every one. The sample carries 200,000 or so clones, approximately 80% recorded once. The data stem from a study of cytomegalovirus exposure and HLA in healthy donors. This CDR3 has 18 residues. Germline trimming cut 0 bases from V and 3 bases from J; bases unmatched to any gene: 13. Per germline, CDR1 SEHNR and CDR2 FQNEAQ (reference sequence). Points from the study as a whole: Segments of the TCR beta V type were, in most cases, productive about 87% or about 30% of the time in an earlier analysis. Fewer N-insertions (relative to the 666-donor mean) were reportedly seen in an Asian-associated ancestry cluster in a later analysis.

Input material: PBMCs. This TCR was recovered from a boy between 2 and 15 years old in good health and CMV-seronegative. V is TRBV7-9 and J is TRBJ2-7, with 8 positions matching TRBD1. In DNA, the CDR3 is TGTGCCAGCAGCTTAGCTCAAGGGATCCGGACAGGGTACTACGAGCAGTACTTC. This sequence encodes CASSLAQGIRTGYYEQYF.